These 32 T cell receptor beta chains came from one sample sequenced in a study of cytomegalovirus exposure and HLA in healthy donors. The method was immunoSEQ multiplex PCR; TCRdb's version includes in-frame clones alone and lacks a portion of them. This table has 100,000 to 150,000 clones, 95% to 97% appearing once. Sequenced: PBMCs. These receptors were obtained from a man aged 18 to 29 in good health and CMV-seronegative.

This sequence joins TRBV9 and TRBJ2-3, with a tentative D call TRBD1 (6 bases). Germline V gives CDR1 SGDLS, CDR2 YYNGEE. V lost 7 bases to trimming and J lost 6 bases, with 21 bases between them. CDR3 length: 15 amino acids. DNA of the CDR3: TGTGCCAGCTGCTGCCAGGGGTCCGCCAGGGATACGCAGTATTTT. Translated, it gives CASCCQGSARDTQYF. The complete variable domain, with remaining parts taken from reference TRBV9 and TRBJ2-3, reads DSGVTQTPKHLITATGQRVTLRCSPRSGDLSVYWYQQSLDQGLQFLIQYYNGEERAKGNILERFSAQQFPDLHSELNLSSLELGDSALYFCASCCQGSARDTQYFGPGTRLTVL.

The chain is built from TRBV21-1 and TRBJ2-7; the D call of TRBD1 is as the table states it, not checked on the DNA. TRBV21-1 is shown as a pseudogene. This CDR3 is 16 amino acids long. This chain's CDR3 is CASSKNGAKKGYEQYF. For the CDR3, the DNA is TGTGCCAGCAGCAAAAATGGGGCCAAGAAAGGCTACGAGCAGTACTTC.

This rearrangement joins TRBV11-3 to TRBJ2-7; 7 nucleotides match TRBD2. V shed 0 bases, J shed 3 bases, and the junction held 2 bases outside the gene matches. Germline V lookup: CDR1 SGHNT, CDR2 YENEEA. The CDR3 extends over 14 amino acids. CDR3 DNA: TGTGCCAGCAGCTTAGAGGGGGGGAGCTACGAGCAGTACTTC. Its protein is CASSLEGGSYEQYF.

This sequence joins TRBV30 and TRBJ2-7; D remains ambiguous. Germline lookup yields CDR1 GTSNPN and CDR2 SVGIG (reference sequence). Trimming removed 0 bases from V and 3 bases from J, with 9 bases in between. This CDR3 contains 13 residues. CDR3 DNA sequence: TGTGCCTGGAGTGTCTCCCCTTTCTACGAGCAGTACTTC. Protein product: CAWSVSPFYEQYF.

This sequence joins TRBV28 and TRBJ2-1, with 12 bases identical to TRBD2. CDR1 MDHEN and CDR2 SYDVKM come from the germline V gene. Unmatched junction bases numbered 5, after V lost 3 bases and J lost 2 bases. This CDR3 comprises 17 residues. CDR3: CASSFIRTSGTYNEQFF. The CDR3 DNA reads TGTGCCAGCAGTTTTATAAGGACTAGCGGGACCTACAATGAGCAGTTCTTC.

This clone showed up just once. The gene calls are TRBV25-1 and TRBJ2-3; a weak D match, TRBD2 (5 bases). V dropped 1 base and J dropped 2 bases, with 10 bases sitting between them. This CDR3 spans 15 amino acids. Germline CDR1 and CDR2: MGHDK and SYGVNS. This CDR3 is CASSESGGYTDTQYF. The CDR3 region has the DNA TGTGCCAGCAGTGAATCCGGCGGGTACACAGATACGCAGTATTTT.

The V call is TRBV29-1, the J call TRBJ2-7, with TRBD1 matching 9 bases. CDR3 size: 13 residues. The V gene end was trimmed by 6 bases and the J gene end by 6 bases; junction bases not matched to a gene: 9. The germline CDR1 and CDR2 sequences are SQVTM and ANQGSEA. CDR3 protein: CSVVTGGDGEQYF. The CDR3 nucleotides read TGCAGCGTCGTGACAGGGGGGGATGGCGAGCAGTACTTC.

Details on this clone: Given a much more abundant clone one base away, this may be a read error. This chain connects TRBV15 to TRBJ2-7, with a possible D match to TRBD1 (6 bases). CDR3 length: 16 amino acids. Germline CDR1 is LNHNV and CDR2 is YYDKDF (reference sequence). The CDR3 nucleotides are TGTGCCGCCAGTGACGGGTTTGGCAGGGGAACCTACGAGCAGTACTTC. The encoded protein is CAASDGFGRGTYEQYF.

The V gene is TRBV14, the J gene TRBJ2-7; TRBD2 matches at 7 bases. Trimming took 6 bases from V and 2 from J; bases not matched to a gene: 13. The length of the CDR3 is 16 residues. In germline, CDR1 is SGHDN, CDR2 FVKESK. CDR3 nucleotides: TGTGCCAGCAGTCCCGGGTGGCGGGAGAACACCTACGAGCAGTACTTC. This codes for CASSPGWRENTYEQYF. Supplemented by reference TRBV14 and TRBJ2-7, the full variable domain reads EAGVTQFPSHSVIEKGQTVTLRCDPISGHDNLYWYRRVMGKEIKFLLHFVKESKQDESGMPNNRFLAERTGGTYSTLKVQPAELEDSGVYFCASSPGWRENTYEQYFGPGTRLTVT.

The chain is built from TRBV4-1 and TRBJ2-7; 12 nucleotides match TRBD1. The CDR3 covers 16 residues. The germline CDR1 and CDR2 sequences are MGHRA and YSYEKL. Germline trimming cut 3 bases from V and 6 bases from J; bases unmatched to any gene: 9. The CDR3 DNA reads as TGCGCCAGCAGCCACCTACCGGGACAGGGGGCTTCCGAGCAGTACTTC. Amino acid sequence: CASSHLPGQGASEQYF.

Written as DNA, the CDR3 is TGTGCCAGCAGGGCGGGGGACAGGGAGTTTGGTGGCTACACCTTC. Amino acid sequence: CASRAGDREFGGYTF. V gene TRBV28 combines with J gene TRBJ1-2, with TRBD1 matching over 9 bases. CDR3 size: 15 residues. The V segment lost 6 bases and the J segment 7 bases; nucleotides outside the gene matches: 12. Germline V CDR1 and CDR2: MDHEN, SYDVKM.

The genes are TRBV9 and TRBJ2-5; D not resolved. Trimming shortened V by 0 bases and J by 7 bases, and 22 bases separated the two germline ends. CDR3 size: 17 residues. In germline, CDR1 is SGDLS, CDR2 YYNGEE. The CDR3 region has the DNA TGTGCCAGCAGCGTAGGGGCCCTTGGGCAACCCACTTGGACCCAGTACTTC. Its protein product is CASSVGALGQPTWTQYF.

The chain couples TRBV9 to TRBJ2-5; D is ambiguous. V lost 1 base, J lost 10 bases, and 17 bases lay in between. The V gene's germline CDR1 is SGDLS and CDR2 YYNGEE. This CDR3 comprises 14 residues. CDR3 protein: CASSVSSGPLDQYF. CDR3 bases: TGTGCCAGCAGCGTAAGTTCAGGCCCCCTCGACCAGTACTTC.

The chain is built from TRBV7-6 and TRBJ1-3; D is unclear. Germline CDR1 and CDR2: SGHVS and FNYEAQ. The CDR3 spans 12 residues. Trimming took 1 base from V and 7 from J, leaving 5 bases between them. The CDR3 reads CASSLVRNTIYF. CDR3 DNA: TGTGCCAGCAGCTTAGTGCGGAACACCATATATTTT.

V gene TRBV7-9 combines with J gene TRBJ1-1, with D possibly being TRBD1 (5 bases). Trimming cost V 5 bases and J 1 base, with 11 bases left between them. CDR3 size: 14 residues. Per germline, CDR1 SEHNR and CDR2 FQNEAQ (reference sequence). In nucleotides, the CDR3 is TGTGCCAGCAGCCCCGTCACAGGGAACACTGAAGCTTTCTTT. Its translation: CASSPVTGNTEAFF.

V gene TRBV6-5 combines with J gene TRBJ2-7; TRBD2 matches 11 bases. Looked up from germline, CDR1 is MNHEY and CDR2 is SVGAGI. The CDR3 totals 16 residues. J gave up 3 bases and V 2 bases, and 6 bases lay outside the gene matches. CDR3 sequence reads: CASSYASGRLGYEQYF. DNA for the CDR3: TGTGCCAGCAGTTACGCTAGCGGGAGGCTGGGCTACGAGCAGTACTTC.

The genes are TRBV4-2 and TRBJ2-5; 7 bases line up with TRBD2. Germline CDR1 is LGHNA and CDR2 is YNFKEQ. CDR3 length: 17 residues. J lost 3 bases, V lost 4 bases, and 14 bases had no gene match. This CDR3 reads CASSLRLGGSIEETQYF. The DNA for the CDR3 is TGTGCCAGCAGCCTTAGGTTGGGCGGGAGTATTGAAGAGACCCAGTACTTC.

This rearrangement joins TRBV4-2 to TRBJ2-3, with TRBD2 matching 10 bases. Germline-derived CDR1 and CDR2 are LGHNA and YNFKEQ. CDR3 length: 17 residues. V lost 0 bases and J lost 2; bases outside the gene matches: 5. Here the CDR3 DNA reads TGTGCCAGCAGCCAAGAGTTCCTAGCGGGGGCCACAGATACGCAGTATTTT. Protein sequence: CASSQEFLAGATDTQYF.

The CDR3 loop is CASSYAEGNQPQHF. DNA of the CDR3: TGTGCCAGCAGTTACGCGGAGGGCAATCAGCCCCAGCATTTT. The gene calls are TRBV6-5 and TRBJ1-5, with D unclear. The V and J ends lost 2 bases and 2 bases respectively, with 7 bases between them. This CDR3 region has 14 residues. The germline CDR1 and CDR2 sequences are MNHEY and SVGAGI.

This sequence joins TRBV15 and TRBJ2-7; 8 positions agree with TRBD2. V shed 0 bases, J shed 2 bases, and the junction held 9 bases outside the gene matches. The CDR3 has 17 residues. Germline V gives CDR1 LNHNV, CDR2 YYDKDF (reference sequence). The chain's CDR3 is CATSREALSGGAYEQYF. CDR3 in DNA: TGTGCCACCAGCAGAGAAGCGCTGTCGGGGGGGGCCTACGAGCAGTACTTC.

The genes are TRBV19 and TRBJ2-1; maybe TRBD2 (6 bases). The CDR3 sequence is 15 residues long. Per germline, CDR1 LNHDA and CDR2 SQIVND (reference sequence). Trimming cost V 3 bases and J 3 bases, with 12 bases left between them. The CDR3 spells CASSMGQGGYNEQFF. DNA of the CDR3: TGTGCCAGTAGTATGGGGCAGGGAGGCTACAATGAGCAGTTCTTC.

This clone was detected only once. The CDR3 region has the DNA TGTGCCAGCAGCCCCACCGGGAGTCTGTCCTACGAGCAGTACTTC. Translation gives CASSPTGSLSYEQYF. The chain employs TRBV9 and TRBJ2-7; perhaps TRBD2 as D (6 bases). The CDR3 contains 15 residues. Trimming took 4 bases from V and 1 from J, leaving 15 bases between them. Germline CDR1 is SGDLS and CDR2 is YYNGEE.

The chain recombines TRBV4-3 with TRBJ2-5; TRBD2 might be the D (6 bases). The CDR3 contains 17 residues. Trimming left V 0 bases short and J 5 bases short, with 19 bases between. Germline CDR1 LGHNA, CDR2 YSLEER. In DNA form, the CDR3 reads TGCGCCAGCAGCCAAGAGATCCTGCGCTCCGGGGGTGAGACCCAGTACTTC. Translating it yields CASSQEILRSGGETQYF.

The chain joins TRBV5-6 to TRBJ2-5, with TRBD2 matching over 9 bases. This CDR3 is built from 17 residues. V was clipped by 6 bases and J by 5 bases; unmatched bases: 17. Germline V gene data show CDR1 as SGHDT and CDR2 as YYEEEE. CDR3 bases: TGTGCCAGCACCCCCACTGGTAGCGGGAGTGTAAGGGAGACCCAGTACTTC. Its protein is CASTPTGSGSVRETQYF.

This CDR3 reads CASSRGLAAYNEQFF. CDR3 bases: TGTGCCAGCAGCCGGGGACTAGCGGCTTACAATGAGCAGTTCTTC. V gene TRBV7-8 combines with J gene TRBJ2-1; 11 positions agree with TRBD2. Germline V gives CDR1 SGHVS, CDR2 FQNEAQ. The CDR3 runs 15 residues. V lost 5 bases and J lost 4; bases outside the gene matches: 4.

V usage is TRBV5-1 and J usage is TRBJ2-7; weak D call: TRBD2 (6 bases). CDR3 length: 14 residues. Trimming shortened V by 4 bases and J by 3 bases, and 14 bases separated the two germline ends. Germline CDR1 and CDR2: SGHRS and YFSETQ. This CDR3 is CASSHGTGLYEQYF. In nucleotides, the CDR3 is TGCGCCAGCAGCCACGGGACGGGACTCTACGAGCAGTACTTC.

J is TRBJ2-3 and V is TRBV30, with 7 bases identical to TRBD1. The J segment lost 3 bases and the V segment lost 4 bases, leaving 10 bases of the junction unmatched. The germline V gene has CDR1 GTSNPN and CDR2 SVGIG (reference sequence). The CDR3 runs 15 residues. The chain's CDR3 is CAWTRQGLGTDTQYF. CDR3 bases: TGTGCCTGGACCCGACAGGGATTAGGAACAGATACGCAGTATTTT.

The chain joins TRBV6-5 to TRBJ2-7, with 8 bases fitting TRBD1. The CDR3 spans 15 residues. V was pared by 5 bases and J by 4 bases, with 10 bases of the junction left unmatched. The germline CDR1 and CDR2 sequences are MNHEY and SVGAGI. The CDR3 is CASSATGTGAYEQYF. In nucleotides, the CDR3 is TGTGCCAGCAGTGCTACCGGGACAGGCGCTTACGAGCAGTACTTC.

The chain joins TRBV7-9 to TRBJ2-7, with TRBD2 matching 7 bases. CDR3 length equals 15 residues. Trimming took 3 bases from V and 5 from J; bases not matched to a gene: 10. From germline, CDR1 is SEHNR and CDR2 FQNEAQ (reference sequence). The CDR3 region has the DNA TGTGCCAGCAGCTTGGCTGGGGGGGGGAGTGACGAGCAGTACTTC. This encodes CASSLAGGGSDEQYF.

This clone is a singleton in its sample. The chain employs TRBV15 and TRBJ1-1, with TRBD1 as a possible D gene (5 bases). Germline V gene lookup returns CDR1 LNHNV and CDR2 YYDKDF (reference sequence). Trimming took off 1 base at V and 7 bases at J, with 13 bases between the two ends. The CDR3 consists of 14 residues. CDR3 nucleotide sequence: TGTGCCACCAGCAGAGGGGGGGGACGGATTGAAGCTTTCTTT. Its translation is CATSRGGGRIEAFF.

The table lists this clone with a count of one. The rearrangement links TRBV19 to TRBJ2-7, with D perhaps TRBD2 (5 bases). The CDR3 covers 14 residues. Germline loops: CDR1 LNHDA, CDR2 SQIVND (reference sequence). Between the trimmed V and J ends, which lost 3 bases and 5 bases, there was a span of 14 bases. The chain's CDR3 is CASSILAVSHEQYF. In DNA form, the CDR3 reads TGTGCCAGTAGTATTCTAGCAGTTTCCCACGAGCAGTACTTC.

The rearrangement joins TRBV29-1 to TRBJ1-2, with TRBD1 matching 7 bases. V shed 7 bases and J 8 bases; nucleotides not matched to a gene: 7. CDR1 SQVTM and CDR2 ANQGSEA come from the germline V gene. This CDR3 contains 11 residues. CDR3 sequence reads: CSAIQGRGYTF. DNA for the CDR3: TGCAGCGCGATACAGGGGCGCGGCTACACCTTC.